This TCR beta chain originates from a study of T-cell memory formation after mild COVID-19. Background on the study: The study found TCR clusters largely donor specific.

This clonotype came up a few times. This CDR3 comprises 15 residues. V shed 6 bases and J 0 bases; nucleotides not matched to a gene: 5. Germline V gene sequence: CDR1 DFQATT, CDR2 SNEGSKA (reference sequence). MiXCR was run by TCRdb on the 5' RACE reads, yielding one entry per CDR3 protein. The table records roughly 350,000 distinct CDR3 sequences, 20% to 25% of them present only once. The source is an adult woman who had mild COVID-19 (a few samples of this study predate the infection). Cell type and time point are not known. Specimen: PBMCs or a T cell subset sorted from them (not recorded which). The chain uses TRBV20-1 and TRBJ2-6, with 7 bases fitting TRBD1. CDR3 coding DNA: TGCAGTGCCCGGGACAGCCTCTCTGGGGCCAACGTCCTGACTTTC. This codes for CSARDSLSGANVLTF.